This TCR beta chain emerged from a study of cytomegalovirus exposure and HLA in healthy donors. Germline-derived CDR1 and CDR2 are SQVTM and ANQGSEA. The CDR3 spans 15 residues. The V end was cut by 7 bases, the J end by 5 bases, with 20 bases between. The primer mix had 60 Vbeta and 13 Jbeta primers. Measured with immunoSEQ multiplex PCR; TCRdb has only the in-frame clones, and not every one. The sample contains roughly 200,000 clones, around three quarters of which appear only once. The V and J genes are TRBV29-1 and TRBJ2-2; D perhaps matches TRBD1 (5 bases). Sample: PBMCs. The receptor was derived from a man aged 35-49 years in good health and CMV-seronegative. In DNA, the CDR3 is TGCAGCGCCCCGGTCGGAACCAAGGGGACCGGGGAGCTGTTTTTT. Protein: CSAPVGTKGTGELFF.